A single sample is the source of the 22 T cell receptor beta chains below, sequenced in a study of vaccination and CD4 T cells after COVID-19 (dated by TCRdb to 2022 to 2024). The antigens these receptors bind are not known. Library preparation employed PCR. TCRdb lists the instrument as Illumina iSeq 100. At the Johns Hopkins FTIC core, DNA from the cultured CD4+ T cells underwent TCR sequencing with the Oncomine TCR Beta short-read assay. The public reads were run again by TCRdb, first through fastp at Q25 and then through MiXCR, and only productive beta chains were kept. One record per CDR3 amino acid sequence lists the most common genes and DNA. The sample records 6,000 or so distinct CDR3 sequences, around two fifths of which are singletons. The ten largest account for approximately 38% of the sample. The intended sense of this specimen's treatment or condition label: roughly ten-day PBMC culture with coronavirus spike peptide pools or control peptides (ViraFEST assay). CD4+ T cells from unexposed donors were collected before the COVID-19 pandemic (2011-2018).

Sequenced sample: CD4+ T cells from blood, cultured in vitro. The receptors stem from a human donor in good health.

The table lists this clonotype with a few counts. The rearrangement joins TRBV12-3 or TRBV12-4 to TRBJ2-3; D assignment may be TRBD1 or TRBD2 (5 bases each). This CDR3 has 15 amino acids. The V end was cut by 7 bases, the J end by 7 bases, with 21 bases between. This CDR3 is CASTPTSTRQHTQYF. CDR3 bases: TGTGCCAGCACCCCAACCTCAACTAGACAGCATACGCAGTATTTT.

The chain joins TRBV27 to TRBJ2-3; no reliable D call. Trimming removed 5 bases from V and 2 bases from J, with 11 bases in between. There are 14 residues in the CDR3. In germline, CDR1 is MNHEY, CDR2 SMNVEV (reference sequence). This CDR3 reads CASSRGFNTDTQYF. CDR3 nucleotide sequence: TGTGCCAGCAGTCGAGGATTTAACACAGATACGCAGTATTTT.

In this sample, this clonotype turned up a few times. The V and J genes are TRBV7-6 and TRBJ2-3; 9 bases align to TRBD2. The CDR3 has 17 amino acids. The V and J ends lost 2 bases and 0 bases, in that order; junction bases with no gene match: 6. Germline V gene sequence: CDR1 SGHVS, CDR2 FNYEAQ. The CDR3 spells CASSLLVAGASTDTQYF. The CDR3 nucleotides are TGTGCCAGCAGCTTATTGGTAGCGGGGGCGAGCACAGATACGCAGTATTTT.

This clonotype was detected a few times. The J gene is TRBJ1-2, the V gene TRBV20-1, with D maybe TRBD1 (5 bases). This CDR3 contains 14 residues. Germline V gene data show CDR1 as DFQATT and CDR2 as SNEGSKA (reference sequence). V gave up 6 bases and J gave up 3 bases, with 17 bases separating them. CDR3 DNA sequence: TGCAGTGCCCCGAGGGGTGTTTTGGACTATGGCTACACCTTC. Amino acid sequence: CSAPRGVLDYGYTF.

The CDR3 DNA reads TGTGCCAGCAGTTCAAGACAGGGAGGAAGCACTGAAGCTTTCTTT. Its translation is CASSSRQGGSTEAFF. The chain recombines TRBV6-5 with TRBJ1-1; the match to TRBD1 covers 7 bases. V shed 4 bases, J shed 4 bases, and the junction held 9 bases outside the gene matches. CDR1 is MNHEY and CDR2 is SVGAGI in the germline V gene. This CDR3 is built from 15 residues.

The chain carries TRBV12-3 or TRBV12-4 and TRBJ1-5; D is unclear. Trimming cost V 4 bases and J 7 bases, with 8 bases left between them. The CDR3 has 12 amino acids. CDR3 DNA: TGTGCCAGCAGTTCGGGAACGCAGCCCCAGCATTTT. Its protein product is CASSSGTQPQHF.

This clonotype is medium-sized (0.01 to 0.1%) in the sample. The DNA of the CDR3 is TGTGCCAGCAGCTTAGGACCGCAGAACACTGAAGCTTTCTTT. It yields the protein CASSLGPQNTEAFF. The chain employs TRBV7-3 and TRBJ1-1; D is unresolved. Germline values: CDR1 SGHTA, CDR2 FQGTGA. Deletions cut 2 bases from V and 1 base from J, with 8 bases between. This CDR3 spans 14 amino acids.

This chain uses TRBV18 with TRBJ1-6, with no clear D. The V and J ends lost 3 bases and 16 bases respectively, with 13 bases between them. The CDR3 has 12 residues. Germline loops: CDR1 KGHSH, CDR2 LQKENI. CDR3 nucleotide sequence: TGTGCCAGCTCACCCTCAGATTTTCCTCTCCACTTT. It yields the protein CASSPSDFPLHF.

The chain couples TRBV20-1 to TRBJ2-1, with 13 bases fitting TRBD2. In germline, CDR1 is DFQATT, CDR2 SNEGSKA (reference sequence). The CDR3 has 15 residues. Losses at the gene ends were 6 bases for V and 6 bases for J; bases not matched to a gene: 8. The CDR3 protein is CSARTSGGLGNEQFF. The DNA for the CDR3 is TGCAGTGCCCGGACTAGCGGGGGCCTAGGCAATGAGCAGTTCTTC.

The CDR3 loop reads CASSLLPGTDNQPQHF. The CDR3, as DNA: TGCGCCAGCAGCTTGCTCCCGGGGACCGACAATCAGCCCCAGCATTTT. The chain combines TRBV5-1 with TRBJ1-5, with D perhaps matching TRBD1 (5 bases). Germline lookup yields CDR1 SGHRS and CDR2 YFSETQ. CDR3 size: 16 residues. V lost 1 base and J lost 3, with 14 bases in between.

V and J are TRBV14 and TRBJ2-5; D may be TRBD1 or TRBD2 (5 bases each). Germline CDR1 reads SGHDN; CDR2 reads FVKESK. Trimming removed 4 bases at V and 1 base at J, with 13 bases between. This CDR3 contains 15 residues. CDR3 protein: CASSPPPGRQETQYF. CDR3 DNA sequence: TGTGCCAGCAGCCCCCCACCGGGACGCCAAGAGACCCAGTACTTC. The full variable domain, its missing parts supplied by reference TRBV14 and TRBJ2-5, is EAGVTQFPSHSVIEKGQTVTLRCDPISGHDNLYWYRRVMGKEIKFLLHFVKESKQDESGMPNNRFLAERTGGTYSTLKVQPAELEDSGVYFCASSPPPGRQETQYFGPGTRLLVL.

This chain uses TRBV14 with TRBJ1-2; tentatively, D is TRBD1 (5 bases). The V end was cut by 0 bases, the J end by 8 bases, with 16 bases between. There are 15 residues in the CDR3. Germline values: CDR1 SGHDN, CDR2 FVKESK. For the CDR3, the DNA is TGTGCCAGCAGCCAAGATTGGAGGGGCGCGGACGGCTACACCTTC. This codes for CASSQDWRGADGYTF.

V and J are TRBV20-1 and TRBJ1-1, with D perhaps matching TRBD1 (5 bases). CDR3 length: 11 residues. V was pared by 0 bases and J by 10 bases, with 9 bases between. Germline CDR1 and CDR2: DFQATT and SNEGSKA (reference sequence). The CDR3 nucleotides read TGCAGTGCTAGAGATAGGAGGGGAGCTTTCTTT. Protein product: CSARDRRGAFF.

The chain couples TRBV20-1 to TRBJ2-5; TRBD2 agrees at 13 bases. V dropped 3 bases and J dropped 3; count of bases not matched to a gene: 1. This CDR3 comprises 14 residues. Germline values: CDR1 DFQATT, CDR2 SNEGSKA (reference sequence). Written as DNA, the CDR3 is TGCAGTGCTAGGGGACTAGCGGGGAAAGAGACCCAGTACTTC. Translated, it gives CSARGLAGKETQYF.

In its sample, this clonotype was seen a few times. The rearrangement links TRBV7-6 to TRBJ1-1, with 10 bases that match TRBD1. Germline V gene data show CDR1 as SGHVS and CDR2 as FNYEAQ. The CDR3 totals 15 residues. Trimming cost V 5 bases and J 6 bases; bases outside gene matches: 9. The CDR3 DNA is TGTGCCAGCAGCCGAGGGACAGGGGAGGGGTCTGAAGCTTTCTTT. Translation: CASSRGTGEGSEAFF.

The chain uses TRBV10-3 and TRBJ1-5; 7 nucleotides line up with TRBD1. Trimming cost V 3 bases and J 4 bases; bases outside gene matches: 12. The CDR3 length is 17 residues. In germline, CDR1 is ENHRY, CDR2 SYGVKD. For the CDR3, the DNA is TGTGCCATCAGTGATATATCCAGACAGGGACTAAATCAGCCCCAGCATTTT. Translated: CAISDISRQGLNQPQHF.

CDR3 residues: CAWIKGLDGYTF. The CDR3 DNA follows: TGTGCCTGGATAAAGGGATTAGATGGCTACACCTTC. The chain links TRBV30 to TRBJ1-2; D remains ambiguous. The V gene lost 4 bases and the J gene lost 6 bases, with 12 bases spanning the gap. This CDR3 has 12 residues. CDR1 is GTSNPN, CDR2 SVGIG, per germline (reference sequence).

This clonotype was seen a few times. This chain connects TRBV20-1 to TRBJ1-4; D remains unclear. The CDR3 contains 15 residues. CDR1 is DFQATT, CDR2 SNEGSKA, per germline (reference sequence). The V gene lost 3 bases and the J gene lost 7 bases, with 18 bases spanning the gap. The CDR3 spells CSASARGLGSEKLFF. The CDR3 coding sequence is TGCAGTGCTAGCGCCCGTGGGCTGGGGAGTGAAAAACTGTTTTTT.

This clonotype has only a few counts. This rearrangement joins TRBV6-1 to TRBJ1-2; a possible D gene is TRBD1 (6 bases). The germline V gene encodes CDR1 MNHNS and CDR2 SASEGT. Trimming stripped 6 bases from V and 5 bases from J, with 13 bases between. The CDR3 spans 13 residues. CDR3 region: CASRLTGSYGYTF. In DNA, the CDR3 is TGTGCCAGCAGATTAACAGGGAGTTATGGCTACACCTTC.

CDR3 sequence: CASSLGEGVVSGYTF. The DNA of the CDR3 is TGTGCCAGCAGCTTAGGCGAAGGGGTCGTCTCTGGCTACACCTTC. This rearrangement joins TRBV7-9 to TRBJ1-2, with D possibly matching TRBD1 (5 bases). The CDR3 runs 15 residues. V was shortened by 1 base and J by 7 bases, with 16 bases between the two germline ends. Germline CDR1 SEHNR, CDR2 FQNEAQ (reference sequence).

The chain recombines TRBV20-1 with TRBJ1-2; D gene unclear. The V gene's germline CDR1 is DFQATT and CDR2 SNEGSKA (reference sequence). The CDR3 is made up of 13 amino acids. The V gene lost 5 bases and the J gene lost 0 bases, with 10 bases spanning the gap. As DNA, the CDR3 is TGCAGTGCTCCAGGAGAAGCTAACTATGGCTACACCTTC. As protein: CSAPGEANYGYTF.

CDR3 protein: CSAGGQGNQPQHF. The CDR3 nucleotides read TGCAGTGCTGGGGGACAGGGTAATCAGCCCCAGCATTTT. This rearrangement joins TRBV20-1 to TRBJ1-5; 9 bases agree with TRBD1. CDR3 size: 13 residues. J was trimmed by 4 bases and V by 5 bases; bases with no gene match: 3. Per the germline V gene, CDR1 is DFQATT and CDR2 is SNEGSKA (reference sequence).